This record covers a single TCR beta chain. This clonotype was seen at least ten times. There is no known antigen for this receptor. Qualities for individual bases were not recorded, and no much larger clone is one base off. These data originate in a study of prognosis after radiotherapy for stage I lung cancer (dated by TCRdb to the early 2020s). Turning to the overall study: Around 20 stage I NSCLC patients were enrolled in Nanjing, China, between early 2018 and January 2019. SBRT was delivered in 3 to 5 fractions with a biologically effective dose of at least 100 Gy, and image-guided IMRT or VMAT was used for delivery. All patients were considered medically inoperable, owing to comorbidities in roughly 11 and refusal of surgery in 6 or 7. Peripheral blood TCR beta repertoires were profiled in stage I NSCLC patients before and after stereotactic body radiotherapy, and the repertoires were related to distant failure. The study sequenced 38 blood samples from some 20 patients, one before and one after SBRT per patient. SBRT was not combined with any concurrent therapy in any patient. Of the enrolled patients, about 15 had newly diagnosed primary stage I lung tumors, while four to six had oligometastatic NSCLC following surgical resection of the primary tumor. The cohort comprised roughly 13 men and about six women with a median age of around 73 years, ranging from 53 to 84 years. Squamous cell carcinoma histology was identified in six to eight patients, and adenocarcinoma histology was identified in twelve patients. About 20% of the 19 patients developed distant metastases after SBRT, at a median of around seven months; the other 15 showed no significant progression.

Here is what the overall study found, with its caveats: No adjustment for multiple comparisons was applied to any of the reported P values. Differences in TRBV and TRBJ usage frequencies by metastasis status were reportedly observed in two V genes at baseline and in nine V and two J genes after SBRT. Unique TCR clone counts fell after SBRT (median 10,088 before versus several thousand after; Wilcoxon paired P=0.011). Limitations of the study included a small cohort and short follow-up, and the study findings need independent validation. Post-SBRT Shannon entropy and its change from baseline were lower in patients who developed distant metastases; baseline Shannon entropy was not associated with metastases. Whether the expanded TCR clones were tumor-specific was not determined.

The TCR beta CDR3 region was amplified from genomic DNA by two rounds of multiplex PCR. In the first round of PCR, primers specific to each TRBV and TRBJ gene were used, and the primer sequences are filed in Chinese patent CN105087789A. Universal primers were used in the second round of PCR. The Roche High Pure PCR Template Preparation Kit was used to extract genomic DNA from frozen PBMCs. Libraries were sequenced paired-end with 151 bp reads on an Illumina HiSeq 3000. The authors processed their data as follows. CutAdapt was used to discard raw reads that did not contain the multiplex PCR primer sequences. Using PEAR, the high-quality paired reads were merged into contigs. MiXCR assigned TRB V, D and J gene segments to each contig by aligning to reference sequences. To remove sequencing errors, CDR3 sequences were clustered according to base quality and sequence similarity. Shannon entropy normalized by the natural log of productive TCR sequence number was used as the measure of diversity. Clonality was defined as one minus Shannon entropy divided by the natural log of the number of unique clonotypes. The Youden index of ROC curves was used to select progression-free survival cut-offs for repertoire metrics, and analyses were performed in R 3.5.3. Clones were called with MiXCR by TCRdb after fastp trimmed the public reads at Q25, and only in-frame beta chains were retained. A single entry per CDR3 protein holds the most common genes and DNA from its merged rows. These V and J calls originate from TCRdb's pipeline instead of the authors' own analysis. The sample data list about 27,000 distinct CDR3 sequences, and around 30% of these were observed just once. Roughly a third of the sample is in the top ten clones.

All patients had node-negative disease on CT and PET/CT, and none had a history of other malignancies or prior chemotherapy or radiotherapy. Six milliliters of peripheral venous blood were drawn into EDTA tubes at each of two time points. Ficoll-Paque Plus density-gradient centrifugation was used to isolate PBMCs. Right after collection, samples were placed at -80 degrees C and kept there until analysis. Between the V and J ends, shortened by 5 bases and 5 bases respectively, the junction contains 25 bases. Sequences MNHNS (CDR1) and SASEGT (CDR2) are obtained from the germline V gene. Inclusive of the bounding cysteine and phenylalanine, the CDR3 is 18 residues long. The retained sequence is limited to the CDR3, 54 bases, with the frame set at the first base.

The receptor was derived from a donor aged 50 or older with non-small cell lung cancer. Recombination linked TRBV6-1 to TRBJ1-3; the D gene remains uncertain. Here the sequenced sample was PBMCs, taken before or after stereotactic body radiation therapy (not recorded which). The DNA sequence is TGTGCCAGCAGTCACGACCAAGCTCAACTTATCGACCGAAACACCATATATTTT. Translated, this gives CASSHDQAQLIDRNTIYF.